This T cell receptor beta chain appears in the sequencing data of a study of Graves' ophthalmopathy and Graves' hyperthyroidism. CDR1 and CDR2 (germline): LGHDT, YNNKEL (reference sequence). The CDR3 sequence is 14 residues long. Trimming took 1 base from V and 10 from J, leaving 11 bases between them. Amplification of the TCR beta CDR3 regions used RNA transcripts (as template). In the first round, RT-PCR was carried out with HTBI primers, and a multiplex PCR formed the second round. TCRdb redid the calling of the multiplex PCR reads with MiXCR, one entry per CDR3 protein. The sample carries about 380,000 distinct CDR3 sequences, just over 15% recorded once. This clonotype was observed many times. As yet, its antigen is unknown. Exclusion criteria comprised other autoimmune diseases, uncontrolled infections, pregnancy or lactation in patients. Notes on the study in general: Its predictions of ophthalmopathy progression gave the model over 65% sensitivity and about 72% specificity.

The sequence came from a woman aged 18-30 years with stable Graves' hyperthyroidism. The J gene is TRBJ1-6, the V gene TRBV3-1; perhaps TRBD1 as D (6 bases). The specimen was peripheral blood. CDR3 sequence: CASSQGTAISPLHF. The CDR3 DNA is TGTGCCAGCAGCCAAGGGACAGCGATATCACCCCTCCACTTT.